These 29 T cell receptor beta chains were sequenced from one sample in a study of cytomegalovirus exposure and HLA in healthy donors. Primers included in the PCR were 60 Vbeta and 13 Jbeta primers. Measured with immunoSEQ multiplex PCR; TCRdb has only the in-frame clones, and not every one. The data contain 160,000 or so clones, roughly 80% of them singletons. The source material was PBMCs. These receptors were obtained from a man younger than 40 in good health and CMV-seronegative.

The CDR3 DNA reads TGTGCCAGCAGTGAAGCGCTTCTATTAGCTAACTATGGCTACACCTTC. Its protein product is CASSEALLLANYGYTF. The V call is TRBV6-1, the J call TRBJ1-2; D ambiguous. The ends were cut back, 0 bases at V and 0 bases at J, with 11 bases in the middle. The CDR3 runs to 16 residues. In germline, CDR1 is MNHNS, CDR2 SASEGT.

This chain links TRBV19 with TRBJ1-1; D unresolved. The ends were cut back, 9 bases at V and 1 base at J, with 12 bases in the middle. There are 13 residues in the CDR3. Germline V gene data show CDR1 as LNHDA and CDR2 as SQIVND (reference sequence). DNA for the CDR3: TGTGCCAGCTATAAAAGTAGGAACACTGAAGCTTTCTTT. The encoded protein is CASYKSRNTEAFF.

The chain links TRBV6-5 to TRBJ2-7; D remains ambiguous. There are 12 residues in the CDR3. From germline, CDR1 is MNHEY and CDR2 SVGAGI. V was trimmed by 7 bases and J by 0 bases, leaving 7 bases between them. The CDR3 is CASKSVSYEQYF. The CDR3, as DNA: TGTGCCAGCAAAAGCGTCTCCTACGAGCAGTACTTC.

J is TRBJ2-5 and V is TRBV9; D is perhaps TRBD2 (6 bases). The J call may be mistaken, given a closer DNA end match to TRBJ2-7. The CDR3 length is 14 residues. CDR1 SGDLS and CDR2 YYNGEE come from the germline V gene. The CDR3 spells CASSRGGQAYEQYF. CDR3 coding DNA: TGTGCCAGCAGCCGCGGAGGGCAGGCCTACGAGCAGTACTTC.

The chain carries TRBV9 and TRBJ2-2; D is unresolved. Trimming pared 1 base from V and 7 bases from J, leaving 11 bases between. CDR1 and CDR2 from the germline V gene are SGDLS and YYNGEE. This CDR3 is built from 14 residues. The CDR3 DNA reads as TGTGCCAGCAGCGTACAAACACCGCACGGGGAGCTGTTTTTT. It specifies CASSVQTPHGELFF.

The chain links TRBV29-1 to TRBJ1-1; TRBD1 agrees at 7 bases. CDR1 and CDR2 from the germline V gene are SQVTM and ANQGSEA. CDR3 length: 11 residues. V lost 7 bases and J lost 5; bases outside the gene matches: 4. CDR3 in DNA: TGCAGCGCCGAGGACAGGACTGAAGCTTTCTTT. Translation: CSAEDRTEAFF.

Only a few counts were recorded for this clone. The rearrangement joins TRBV4-3 to TRBJ2-5; perhaps TRBD2 as D (6 bases). Germline lookup yields CDR1 LGHNA and CDR2 YSLEER. The CDR3 loop spans 14 amino acids. V was trimmed by 1 base and J by 5 bases, leaving 11 bases between them. The CDR3 loop reads CASSQGGTGETQYF. The CDR3 DNA follows: TGCGCCAGCAGCCAAGGGGGGACTGGGGAGACCCAGTACTTC.

This clone was recorded only once. CDR3 nucleotide sequence: TGTGCCAGTAGTATACGGGGACGCACGGGAGGGCCTGGATACGAGCAGTACTTC. Protein product: CASSIRGRTGGPGYEQYF. This chain connects TRBV19 to TRBJ2-7; 8 bases match TRBD2. The CDR3 has 18 residues. Germline V lookup: CDR1 LNHDA, CDR2 SQIVND (reference sequence). V dropped 2 bases and J dropped 4; count of bases not matched to a gene: 16.

The CDR3 loop is CAWSPLRRAGETQYF. The CDR3 coding sequence is TGTGCCTGGAGTCCGTTGAGGCGGGCGGGAGAGACCCAGTACTTC. The chain combines TRBV30 with TRBJ2-5; tentatively, D is TRBD2 (5 bases). V lost 2 bases and J 4 bases, leaving 17 bases between the germline ends. The CDR3 runs to 15 residues. CDR1 GTSNPN and CDR2 SVGIG come from the germline V gene (reference sequence).

In its sample, this clone was seen a few times. The J gene is TRBJ2-5, the V gene TRBV30; 12 nucleotides line up with TRBD2. The CDR3 loop spans 17 amino acids. Germline V gives CDR1 GTSNPN, CDR2 SVGIG (reference sequence). V shed 2 bases, J shed 10 bases, and the junction held 17 bases outside the gene matches. The CDR3 region has the DNA TGTGCCTGGAGTAGACTAGCGGGAGTGGGGGGTCAAGGGGACCAGTACTTC. It specifies CAWSRLAGVGGQGDQYF.

The V and J genes are TRBV9 and TRBJ2-1, with D perhaps TRBD2 (5 bases). V was pared by 1 base and J by 5 bases, with 7 bases between. Germline CDR1 and CDR2: SGDLS and YYNGEE. The CDR3 consists of 13 residues. CDR3 residues: CASSVTGNNEQFF. The CDR3 DNA sequence: TGTGCCAGCAGCGTAACCGGGAACAATGAGCAGTTCTTC. The whole variable domain, filled in from reference TRBV9 and TRBJ2-1, reads DSGVTQTPKHLITATGQRVTLRCSPRSGDLSVYWYQQSLDQGLQFLIQYYNGEERAKGNILERFSAQQFPDLHSELNLSSLELGDSALYFCASSVTGNNEQFFGPGTRLTVL.

This sequence joins TRBV6-5 and TRBJ1-1; D gene uncertain. Germline CDR1 MNHEY, CDR2 SVGAGI. V was shortened by 2 bases and J by 0 bases, with 10 bases between the two germline ends. The CDR3 has 15 residues. The CDR3 here is CASSYRRRVNTEAFF. The DNA of the CDR3 is TGTGCCAGCAGTTACCGGCGGCGGGTGAACACTGAAGCTTTCTTT.

V gene TRBV7-9 combines with J gene TRBJ2-7, with TRBD1 as a possible D gene (6 bases). Germline lookup yields CDR1 SEHNR and CDR2 FQNEAQ (reference sequence). The V and J ends lost 3 bases and 0 bases respectively, with 9 bases between them. The CDR3 is made up of 14 amino acids. Here the CDR3 reads CASSFQGSSYEQYF. The DNA of the CDR3 is TGTGCCAGCAGCTTTCAGGGGAGCTCCTACGAGCAGTACTTC.

CDR3 nucleotide sequence: TGTGCCAGCGGGGCCCTAGAGGCTAGCGCGACCGGGGAGCTGTTTTTT. Amino acids: CASGALEASATGELFF. This rearrangement joins TRBV28 to TRBJ2-2; a possible D gene is TRBD2 (6 bases). Trimming removed 8 bases at V and 5 bases at J, with 21 bases between. The germline CDR1 and CDR2 sequences are MDHEN and SYDVKM. The CDR3 consists of 16 residues.

This clone was detected once. The J gene is TRBJ1-4, the V gene TRBV27; TRBD1 matches 7 bases. CDR3 size: 17 residues. V lost 2 bases and J lost 0; bases outside the gene matches: 6. CDR1 and CDR2 (germline): MNHEY, SMNVEV (reference sequence). CDR3 region: CASSLQGGLTTNEKLFF. The DNA for the CDR3 is TGTGCCAGCAGTTTACAGGGGGGCCTTACAACTAATGAAAAACTGTTTTTT.

This clone was recorded once. This sequence joins TRBV20-1 and TRBJ1-3; D not certain. Trimming removed 1 base from V and 5 bases from J, with 3 bases in between. Germline assignment: CDR1 DFQATT and CDR2 SNEGSKA (reference sequence). This CDR3 spans 11 amino acids. The DNA for the CDR3 is TGCAGTGCTAGAGCTAGAAACACCATATATTTT. Translated, it gives CSARARNTIYF.

V and J are TRBV28 and TRBJ1-5; maybe TRBD1 (5 bases). This CDR3 region has 15 residues. V lost 1 base and J 3 bases, leaving 10 bases between the germline ends. Looked up from germline, CDR1 is MDHEN and CDR2 is SYDVKM. Here the CDR3 DNA reads TGTGCCAGCAGTTTATCAGGAGGGGACAATCAGCCCCAGCATTTT. Amino acid sequence: CASSLSGGDNQPQHF.

This clone was seen a single time. The gene calls are TRBV15 and TRBJ2-3, with 16 nucleotides matching TRBD2. V trimming: 5 bases; J trimming: 8 bases; junction bases outside the gene matches: 7. Germline CDR1 LNHNV, CDR2 YYDKDF (reference sequence). CDR3 length: 16 residues. This CDR3 reads CATSGPGLAGGGTQYF. CDR3 nucleotides: TGTGCCACCAGCGGGCCGGGACTAGCGGGAGGGGGTACGCAGTATTTT.

V gene TRBV9 combines with J gene TRBJ1-2, with no clear D. Looked up from germline, CDR1 is SGDLS and CDR2 is YYNGEE. Trimming removed 3 bases from V and 2 bases from J, with 5 bases in between. The CDR3 runs to 12 residues. The CDR3 DNA reads as TGTGCCAGCAGCGGGGCAAACTATGGCTACACCTTC. It yields the protein CASSGANYGYTF.

This sequence joins TRBV18 and TRBJ2-7, with a possible D match to TRBD2 (7 bases). Trimming removed 2 bases at V and 3 bases at J, with 20 bases between. The CDR3 runs 17 residues. Germline CDR1 KGHSH, CDR2 LQKENI. The CDR3 sequence: CASSPGGLRGGIYEQYF. CDR3 coding DNA: TGTGCCAGCTCACCAGGGGGTTTGAGGGGGGGAATCTACGAGCAGTACTTC.

The chain recombines TRBV6-6 with TRBJ1-2, with D possibly being TRBD1 (5 bases). The germline V gene has CDR1 MNHNY and CDR2 SVGAGI (reference sequence). V was clipped by 5 bases and J by 8 bases, with 18 bases between them. The CDR3 consists of 14 residues. The CDR3 DNA sequence: TGTGCCAGCAGTGCCCTCGGGCCGACAGACGGCTACACCTTC. It yields the protein CASSALGPTDGYTF.

The gene calls are TRBV5-1 and TRBJ1-1; D call uncertain. CDR1 and CDR2 (germline): SGHRS, YFSETQ. Trimming removed 5 bases from V and 5 bases from J, with 19 bases in between. The CDR3 sequence is 15 residues long. The CDR3 loop is CASSSWESLGTEAFF. The CDR3, as DNA: TGCGCCAGCAGTTCTTGGGAGTCCTTGGGTACTGAAGCTTTCTTT.

V is TRBV7-8 and J is TRBJ2-2, with 11 bases matching TRBD2. The germline gives CDR1 SGHVS, CDR2 FQNEAQ. The CDR3 extends over 17 amino acids. V shed 4 bases and J 5 bases; nucleotides not matched to a gene: 9. In DNA form, the CDR3 reads TGTGCCAGCAGCTCACATAGCGGGGGGGGAGGTACCGGGGAGCTGTTTTTT. Protein product: CASSSHSGGGGTGELFF.

This rearrangement joins TRBV15 to TRBJ2-7; a weak D match, TRBD2 (5 bases). Germline-derived CDR1 and CDR2 are LNHNV and YYDKDF (reference sequence). Trimming removed 5 bases from V and 0 bases from J, with 8 bases in between. The CDR3 has 13 amino acids. CDR3 in DNA: TGTGCCACCAGCTTAGGGAGCTCCTACGAGCAGTACTTC. It codes for CATSLGSSYEQYF.

This clone was seen only a few times. The chain carries TRBV15 and TRBJ2-7, with 9 bases matching TRBD1. CDR1 is LNHNV and CDR2 is YYDKDF in the germline V gene (reference sequence). This CDR3 has 14 residues. The trim removed 6 bases at V and 2 bases at J, leaving 5 bases unmatched. Here the CDR3 reads CATRRDRVTYEQYF. The CDR3 region has the DNA TGTGCCACCAGACGGGACAGGGTAACCTACGAGCAGTACTTC.

The chain is built from TRBV4-1 and TRBJ1-1; 9 bases align to TRBD1. The V and J ends lost 7 bases and 5 bases, in that order; junction bases with no gene match: 11. The CDR3 is made up of 15 amino acids. Germline-derived CDR1 and CDR2 are MGHRA and YSYEKL. CDR3: CASTHLNRGRTEAFF. The CDR3 nucleotides read TGCGCCAGCACACACTTAAACAGGGGGCGGACTGAAGCTTTCTTT.

The chain employs TRBV11-3 and TRBJ2-5; TRBD1 aligns across 9 bases. With 1 base clipped from V and 1 base from J, the junction kept 4 bases outside the gene matches. Germline CDR1 and CDR2: SGHNT and YENEEA. The CDR3 spans 16 residues. Here the CDR3 reads CASSLGTGGLQETQYF. The CDR3 DNA is TGTGCCAGCAGCTTAGGTACAGGGGGCCTCCAAGAGACCCAGTACTTC.

This chain links TRBV6-6 with TRBJ1-2, with 7 bases matching TRBD1. The V gene end was trimmed by 0 bases and the J gene end by 6 bases; junction bases not matched to a gene: 7. The V gene's germline CDR1 is MNHNY and CDR2 SVGAGI (reference sequence). This CDR3 region has 15 residues. The CDR3 DNA sequence: TGTGCCAGCAGTTACTCGATGCAGGGGGAACATGGCTACACCTTC. The encoded protein is CASSYSMQGEHGYTF.

The genes are TRBV4-1 and TRBJ1-1; D remains unclear. With 0 bases removed from V and 5 bases from J, the gap between germline ends came to 13 bases. The CDR3 has 15 amino acids. Germline CDR1 is MGHRA and CDR2 is YSYEKL. For the CDR3, the DNA is TGCGCCAGCAGCCAAGATGGGCCGGGAAGGACTGAAGCTTTCTTT. It specifies CASSQDGPGRTEAFF.